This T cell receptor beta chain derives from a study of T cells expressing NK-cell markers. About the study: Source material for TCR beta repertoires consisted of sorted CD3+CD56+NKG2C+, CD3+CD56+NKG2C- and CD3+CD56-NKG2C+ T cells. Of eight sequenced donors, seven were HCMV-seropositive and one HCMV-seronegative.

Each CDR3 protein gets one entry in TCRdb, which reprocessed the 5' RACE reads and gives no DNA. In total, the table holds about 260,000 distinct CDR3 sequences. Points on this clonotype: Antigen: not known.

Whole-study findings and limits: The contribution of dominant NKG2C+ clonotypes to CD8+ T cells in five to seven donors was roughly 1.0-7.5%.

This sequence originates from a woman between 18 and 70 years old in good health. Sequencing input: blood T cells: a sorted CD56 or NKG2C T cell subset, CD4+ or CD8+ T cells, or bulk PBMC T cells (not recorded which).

The CDR3 sequence is CASSLFHVKPYNEQFF. V and J are TRBV5-6 and TRBJ2-1. The CDR3 runs to 16 residues. CDR1 and CDR2 (germline): SGHDT, YYEEEE.